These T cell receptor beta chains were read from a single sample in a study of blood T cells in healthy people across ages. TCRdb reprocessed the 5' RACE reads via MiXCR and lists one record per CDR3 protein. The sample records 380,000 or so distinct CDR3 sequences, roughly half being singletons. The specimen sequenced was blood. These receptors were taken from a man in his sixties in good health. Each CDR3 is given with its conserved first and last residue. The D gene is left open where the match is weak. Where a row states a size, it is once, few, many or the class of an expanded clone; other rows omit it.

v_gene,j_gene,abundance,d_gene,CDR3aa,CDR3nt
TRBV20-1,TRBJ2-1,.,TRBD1,CSAAQGIGEQFF,TGCAGTGCCGCACAGGGGATCGGTGAGCAGTTCTTC
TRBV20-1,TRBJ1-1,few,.,CSARVGGEAFF,TGCAGTGCTAGGGTGGGTGGTGAAGCTTTCTTT
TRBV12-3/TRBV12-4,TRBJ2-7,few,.,CASSLSQKDEQYF,TGTGCCAGCAGTTTAAGTCAGAAGGACGAGCAGTACTTC
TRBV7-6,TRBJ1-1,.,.,CASSFDRSSYTEAFF,TGTGCCAGCAGCTTCGACAGGAGTTCGTACACTGAAGCTTTCTTT
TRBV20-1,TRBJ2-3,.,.,CSAGDPLKPEDTQYF,TGCAGTGCTGGGGATCCTCTAAAGCCCGAGGATACGCAGTATTTT
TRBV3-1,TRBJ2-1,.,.,CASSQRSSYNEQFF,TGTGCCAGCAGCCAAAGATCGTCCTACAATGAGCAGTTCTTC
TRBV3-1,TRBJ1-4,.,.,CASSQEIQRGNEKLFF,TGTGCCAGCAGCCAAGAAATCCAAAGGGGAAATGAAAAACTGTTTTTT
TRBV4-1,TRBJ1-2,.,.,CASSQDGGMANYGYTF,TGCGCCAGCAGCCAAGACGGGGGGATGGCTAACTATGGCTACACCTTC
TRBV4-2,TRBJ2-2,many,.,CASSPNPGTNTGELFF,TGTGCCAGCAGCCCGAACCCCGGGACGAACACCGGGGAGCTGTTTTTT
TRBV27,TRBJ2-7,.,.,CASSLVGGGLYEQYF,TGTGCCAGCAGTTTGGTGGGGGGGGGGCTCTACGAGCAGTACTTC
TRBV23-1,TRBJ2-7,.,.,CASIPTPLSYEQYF,TGCGCCAGCATTCCTACGCCGCTCTCCTACGAGCAGTACTTC
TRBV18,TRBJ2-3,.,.,CASSRQPTDTQYF,TGTGCCAGCTCACGACAGCCCACAGATACGCAGTATTTT
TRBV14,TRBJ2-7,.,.,CASSQDRRRGDYEQYF,TGTGCCAGCAGCCAAGATCGAAGGCGGGGAGATTACGAGCAGTACTTC
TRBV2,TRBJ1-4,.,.,CASSEGVAREKLFF,TGTGCCAGCAGTGAAGGGGTGGCGAGGGAAAAACTGTTTTTT
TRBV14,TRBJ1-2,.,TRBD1,CASSQETGVVDYTF,TGTGCCAGCAGCCAGGAGACAGGGGTAGTTGACTACACCTTC
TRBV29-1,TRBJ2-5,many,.,CSVPGPHRETQYF,TGCAGCGTACCAGGGCCCCACAGGGAGACCCAGTACTTC
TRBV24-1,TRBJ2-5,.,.,CATSDPHRVGQETQYF,TGTGCCACCAGTGACCCACACAGGGTAGGGCAAGAGACCCAGTACTTC
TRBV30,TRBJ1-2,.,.,CAWSLGINHGYTF,TGTGCCTGGAGCCTAGGTATCAACCATGGCTACACCTTC
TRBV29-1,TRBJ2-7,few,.,CSVLDISTGEQYF,TGCAGCGTTTTAGACATCTCCACGGGCGAGCAGTACTTC
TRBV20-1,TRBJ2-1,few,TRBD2,CSADRLAGVRNEQFF,TGCAGTGCTGACCGATTAGCGGGAGTGAGAAATGAGCAGTTCTTC
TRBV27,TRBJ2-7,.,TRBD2,CASSFSGASIGYEQYF,TGTGCCAGCAGTTTTAGCGGGGCATCCATCGGCTACGAGCAGTACTTC
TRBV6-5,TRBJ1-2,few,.,CASGGPTAYGYTF,TGTGCCAGCGGGGGACCCACCGCCTATGGCTACACCTTC
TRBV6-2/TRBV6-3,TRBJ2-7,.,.,CASSHQGRASYEQYF,TGTGCCAGCTCCCACCAGGGGAGGGCCTCCTACGAGCAGTACTTC
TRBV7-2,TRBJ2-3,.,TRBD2,CATSRGGTDTQYF,TGTGCCACCTCTCGGGGGGGCACAGATACGCAGTATTTT
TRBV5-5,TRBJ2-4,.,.,CASSSDGVAKNIQYF,TGTGCCAGCAGTTCGGACGGGGTAGCCAAAAACATTCAGTACTTC
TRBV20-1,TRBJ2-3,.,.,CSARGPCGGTDTQYF,TGCAGTGCTAGAGGGCCCTGCGGTGGCACAGATACGCAGTATTTT
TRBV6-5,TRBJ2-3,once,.,CASSYSMYKPSTDTQYF,TGTGCCAGCAGTTACTCGATGTATAAGCCAAGCACAGATACGCAGTATTTT
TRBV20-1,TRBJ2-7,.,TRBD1,CSARRGQFSYEQYF,TGCAGTGCTAGACGGGGACAGTTCTCCTACGAGCAGTACTTC
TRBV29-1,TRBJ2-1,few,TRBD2,CSMGLAVRAEQFF,TGCAGCATGGGACTAGCGGTGAGGGCTGAGCAGTTCTTC
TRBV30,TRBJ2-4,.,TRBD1,CAWSVQGNGIQYF,TGTGCCTGGAGTGTACAGGGGAATGGCATTCAGTACTTC
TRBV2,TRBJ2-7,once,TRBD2,CASIGTSGGARNYEQYF,TGTGCCAGCATCGGGACTAGCGGGGGGGCTCGTAACTACGAGCAGTACTTC
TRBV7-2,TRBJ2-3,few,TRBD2,CASSLASGAGTDTQYF,TGTGCCAGCAGCTTAGCTAGCGGGGCCGGGACAGATACGCAGTATTTT
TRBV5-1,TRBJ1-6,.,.,CASSRTSGDSSPLHF,TGCGCCAGCAGCCGGACGTCAGGGGATAGTTCACCCCTCCACTTT
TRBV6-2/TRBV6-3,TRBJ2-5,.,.,CASRPDGGLQETQYF,TGTGCCAGCAGACCCGACGGAGGGCTTCAAGAGACCCAGTACTTC
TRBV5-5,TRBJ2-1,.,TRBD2,CASSLYLSGGARFF,TGTGCCAGCAGCTTGTATCTAAGCGGGGGGGCCAGGTTCTTC
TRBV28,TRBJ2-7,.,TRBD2,CASSTMIGGGGVYEQYF,TGTGCCAGCAGTACCATGATCGGGGGCGGGGGGGTCTACGAGCAGTACTTC
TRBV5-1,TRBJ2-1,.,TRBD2,CASSLAGTSGTNEQFF,TGCGCCAGCAGCTTGGCCGGGACTAGCGGGACAAATGAGCAGTTCTTC
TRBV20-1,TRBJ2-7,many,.,CSARVGSSYEQYF,TGCAGTGCTAGAGTCGGCAGCTCCTACGAGCAGTACTTC
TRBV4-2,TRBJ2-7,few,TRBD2,CASSQGHSGVNEQYF,TGTGCCAGCAGCCAAGGCCATAGCGGGGTGAATGAGCAGTACTTC
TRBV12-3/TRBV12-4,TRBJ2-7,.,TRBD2,CASSLMGLAEYEQYF,TGTGCCAGCAGTTTAATGGGACTAGCGGAATACGAGCAGTACTTC
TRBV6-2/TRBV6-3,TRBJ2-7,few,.,CASSLHVPSSYEQYF,TGTGCCAGCAGTCTACATGTACCTAGCTCCTACGAGCAGTACTTC
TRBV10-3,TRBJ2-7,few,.,CAISESVAGELGSYEQYF,TGTGCCATCAGTGAGTCGGTGGCGGGCGAATTGGGGTCCTACGAGCAGTACTTC
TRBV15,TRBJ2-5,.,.,CATSRENVAGFKETQYF,TGTGCCACCAGCAGAGAAAACGTGGCGGGCTTCAAAGAGACCCAGTACTTC
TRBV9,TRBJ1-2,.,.,CASRRGNTYGYTF,TGTGCCAGCAGACGAGGGAACACTTATGGCTACACCTTC
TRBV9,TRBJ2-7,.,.,CASNRQHNEQYF,TGTGCCAGCAATCGACAGCACAATGAGCAGTACTTC
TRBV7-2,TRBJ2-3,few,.,CASSLLPGLGTDTQYF,TGTGCCAGCAGCCTCTTACCGGGTCTTGGCACAGATACGCAGTATTTT
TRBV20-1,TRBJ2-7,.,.,CSARAPPSSYEQYF,TGCAGTGCTAGAGCACCACCGAGCTCCTACGAGCAGTACTTC
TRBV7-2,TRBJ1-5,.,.,CASSPDSKSNQPQHF,TGTGCCAGCAGCCCGGACAGCAAAAGCAATCAGCCCCAGCATTTT
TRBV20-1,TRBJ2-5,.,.,CSAPRTVEETQYF,TGCAGTGCCCCCAGGACGGTGGAAGAGACCCAGTACTTC
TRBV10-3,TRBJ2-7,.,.,CAVLGGSSYEQYF,TGTGCCGTCCTAGGAGGAAGCTCCTACGAGCAGTACTTC